The present entry profiles one T cell receptor (beta chain) with its context. This clone was observed at least ten times. Its binding antigen is unknown. Read sequence stops 3 residues before the CDR3 end, and the germline J gene provides the missing end. V loses 2 bases, J loses 0 bases, and the germline ends lie 8 bases apart. Including the terminal cysteine and phenylalanine, the CDR3 comprises 15 residues. The DNA has 36 bases, all within the CDR3, and is read from base 1. CDR1 and CDR2, per the germline V gene, are KGHSH and LQKENI. Both CVID patients and healthy controls were predominantly of Caucasian heritage. Heparinized peripheral whole blood samples of about 4.5 to 8 ml were collected from each donor. TCRbeta CDR3 repertoires were sequenced from genomic DNA of adults with common variable immune deficiency (CVID) and healthy adult controls. A total of around 22 healthy adult volunteers (approximately 12 female and 10 male; age range about 20 to 70 years, mean age 34) were included in the control group. Diluted blood was density-centrifuged over Hypaque 1077 or Ficoll-Paque to isolate peripheral blood mononuclear cells. Genomic DNA was extracted from unsorted mononuclear cells by Qiagen column purification or by a centrifugation-based method.

The data derive from a study of T cell clonality in common variable immunodeficiency (dated by TCRdb to 2014 to 2015). For sequencing, equivalent amounts of genomic DNA were input from CVID and control samples. For every sample, a 60 bp segment covering the rearranged TCRbeta CDR3 region was amplified and then sequenced. The immunoSEQ assay, a bias-corrected multiplex PCR with high-throughput sequencing, was employed for TCRbeta amplification. Per the authors' processing: Each unique nucleotide sequence was treated as a clone and annotated with V, D and J genes, copy number and frequency. Sequences were labeled productive if in frame, and non-productive if out of frame or containing stop codons. As previously described, Shannon's entropy was used to calculate clonality. The predicted amino acid sequences of productive clones were used to derive mean CDR3 Kyte-Doolittle hydropathy. Hierarchical clustering of scaled V gene usage was performed with the R hclust function using Manhattan distance and complete linkage. Clone sharing by CDR3 amino acid sequence was assessed by resampling 12 repertoires per group over 100 rounds. Repertoires were searched for roughly 70 published EBV-specific and 245 published CMV-specific TCRbeta sequences. A couple of CVID samples that yielded fewer than 10,000 sequences were excluded from the analysis, so approximately 38 CVID repertoires were retained. The immuneACCESS repertoire file appears here via TCRdb, limited to in-frame rearrangements. These files lack a portion of the clones; in checked studies, under half of the deficit traces to unresolved V genes, and the cause of the others is not known. The V and J calls and the clone size are those of that table, but D and trimming were determined from the DNA. This sample includes tens of thousands of clones, and none of them was observed just once. The ten largest clonotypes hold 2.5% to 3% of the sample.

General study outcomes and caveats: Despite equal DNA input, controls averaged roughly 89,000 unique sequences per sample versus about 30,000 in CVID samples. Reportedly, TCRbeta sequences from CVID had fewer deletions and N-nucleotide insertions, and highly modified clones with 13 or more V deletions were absent from CVID. CVID subjects shared fewer TCRbeta clones with each other than healthy controls did (p < 0.0001). The authors noted that sequencing repertoires of T cell subpopulations would be needed to clarify what caused the increased clonality in CVID. TCRbeta clonality was higher in CVID subjects than in healthy controls (t-test p = 0.018), and the increase was most characteristic of about a third of subjects. Correlations between repertoire features and clinical complications were limited by patient heterogeneity within the CVID cohort.

The receptor was derived from a person aged 18 to 75 in good health. The rearrangement combines TRBV18 with TRBJ1-5; no D gene is confidently identified. Specimen: peripheral blood mononuclear cells. The covered CDR3 bases are TGTGCCAGCTCACCAGTAGCAGATAGCAATCAGCCC. Translated, it gives CASSPVADSNQP. The full-length CDR3 reads as CASSPVADSNQPQHF.